A selection of T cell receptor beta chains follows, all from one sample in a study of early T cells in non-severe SARS-CoV-2 infection. A single record per CDR3 protein comes from TCRdb applying MiXCR to the 5' RACE reads. The sample consists of roughly 26,000 distinct CDR3 sequences, 5.1% of them appearing once. The sequencing input was whole blood. The receptors derive from an adult who was a healthcare worker with PCR-confirmed SARS-CoV-2 infection or an uninfected control (not recorded which). Both conserved end residues are part of each CDR3. D genes are given only for firm matches. Size is stated for part of the rows, as once, few or many counts, or as a class when the clone is expanded.

D gene	V gene	clone size	J gene	CDR3 protein	CDR3 DNA
TRBD2	TRBV4-1	many	TRBJ2-1	CASSQASGGYNEQFF	TGCGCCAGCAGCCAAGCTAGCGGGGGGTACAATGAGCAGTTCTTC
TRBD2	TRBV7-9	.	TRBJ2-1	CASSLTSGFYNEQFF	TGTGCCAGCAGCTTGACTAGCGGGTTCTACAATGAGCAGTTCTTC
.	TRBV6-6	many	TRBJ1-2	CASTPQPADSYGYTF	TGTGCCAGCACTCCACAACCCGCAGACAGCTATGGCTACACCTTC
TRBD2	TRBV6-2/TRBV6-3	.	TRBJ2-3	CASSTRTSGTDTQYF	TGTGCCAGCAGCACAAGGACTAGCGGAACAGATACGCAGTATTTT
TRBD1	TRBV10-3	many	TRBJ2-7	CAISLAGTGAEQYF	TGTGCCATCAGCCTCGCCGGGACAGGGGCCGAGCAGTACTTC
.	TRBV3-1	.	TRBJ1-1	CASSQEGGNTEAFF	TGTGCCAGCAGCCAAGAAGGCGGGAACACTGAAGCTTTCTTT
.	TRBV30	.	TRBJ2-5	CAWLDRTETQYF	TGTGCCTGGTTAGACAGGACCGAGACCCAGTACTTC
TRBD2	TRBV7-9	few	TRBJ2-1	CASSSGLAGTYNEQFF	TGTGCCAGCAGCTCCGGACTAGCGGGGACGTACAATGAGCAGTTCTTC
.	TRBV9	.	TRBJ2-1	CASSVAGGSYNEQFF	TGTGCCAGCAGCGTAGCCGGGGGTTCCTACAATGAGCAGTTCTTC
.	TRBV5-1	few	TRBJ1-3	CASKTGLLSHENTIYF	TGCGCCAGCAAAACAGGGCTGCTTTCTCACGAAAACACCATATATTTT
.	TRBV10-3	.	TRBJ2-5	CAISVGRVQETQYF	TGTGCCATCAGTGTAGGTAGAGTGCAAGAGACCCAGTACTTC
.	TRBV20-1	many	TRBJ2-3	CSAPRASTDTQYF	TGCAGTGCTCCACGGGCCAGCACAGATACGCAGTATTTT
.	TRBV7-8	many	TRBJ2-7	CASTPLSEVYEQYF	TGTGCCAGCACCCCGCTATCGGAGGTCTACGAGCAGTACTTC
.	TRBV18	many	TRBJ2-5	CASSPRLQETQYF	TGTGCCAGCTCACCACGTCTACAAGAGACCCAGTACTTC
.	TRBV6-4	medium-sized	TRBJ2-2	CASSEGDTGELFF	TGTGCCAGCAGTGAAGGGGACACCGGGGAGCTGTTTTTT
TRBD2	TRBV12-3/TRBV12-4	.	TRBJ2-1	CASSWAATSTNEQFF	TGTGCCAGCAGTTGGGCTGCGACTAGCACCAATGAGCAGTTCTTC
.	TRBV12-3/TRBV12-4	many	TRBJ2-3	CASMWGRSTDTQYF	TGTGCCAGCATGTGGGGCCGAAGCACAGATACGCAGTATTTT
.	TRBV6-2/TRBV6-3	few	TRBJ2-4	CASSYIDIQYF	TGTGCCAGCAGTTATATCGACATTCAGTACTTC
TRBD1	TRBV7-8	medium-sized	TRBJ2-7	CASSPRAPGQGINEQYF	TGTGCCAGCAGTCCGAGGGCCCCGGGACAGGGGATTAACGAGCAGTACTTC
.	TRBV5-1	many	TRBJ2-7	CASNQPGDEKQYF	TGCGCCAGCAACCAACCCGGGGACGAGAAGCAGTACTTC
TRBD2	TRBV5-1	many	TRBJ2-1	CASSLIPSGRYNEQFF	TGCGCCAGCAGCTTGATTCCTAGCGGGAGATACAATGAGCAGTTCTTC
.	TRBV19	many	TRBJ2-3	CASSIRPANTQYF	TGTGCCAGTAGTATACGGCCCGCCAATACGCAGTATTTT
.	TRBV6-1	many	TRBJ2-7	CASSSSTTGPYEQYF	TGTGCCAGCAGCTCTAGCACGACAGGCCCCTACGAGCAGTACTTC
TRBD2	TRBV18	.	TRBJ2-7	CASSPPGSSGVSGEQYF	TGTGCCAGCTCACCACCGGGGTCTAGCGGGGTGTCCGGCGAGCAGTACTTC
.	TRBV14	few	TRBJ2-2	CASSHVTTFANTGELFF	TGTGCCAGCAGCCATGTAACGACATTCGCGAACACCGGGGAGCTGTTTTTT
TRBD1	TRBV19	few	TRBJ2-1	CASSIAGQGAYNEQFF	TGTGCCAGTAGTATAGCCGGACAGGGGGCTTACAATGAGCAGTTCTTC
.	TRBV5-1	.	TRBJ1-4	CASSVTMRTVNEKLFF	TGCGCCAGCAGCGTAACTATGCGGACAGTAAATGAAAAACTGTTTTTT
.	TRBV6-2/TRBV6-3	.	TRBJ2-7	CASSFNSGLYEQYF	TGTGCCAGCAGTTTCAATTCCGGGCTCTACGAGCAGTACTTC
TRBD2	TRBV6-6	many	TRBJ2-3	CASSQLAGALTDTQYF	TGTGCCAGCAGTCAGCTAGCGGGGGCCCTCACAGATACGCAGTATTTT
TRBD1	TRBV29-1	.	TRBJ2-3	CSVDLWDRGKTTQYF	TGCAGCGTTGATCTCTGGGACAGGGGGAAAACCACGCAGTATTTT
TRBD1	TRBV12-3/TRBV12-4	few	TRBJ1-2	CASSSGGYGYTF	TGTGCCAGCAGTTCAGGGGGCTATGGCTACACCTTC
.	TRBV11-2	few	TRBJ2-5	CASSLWGVETQYF	TGTGCCAGCAGCTTATGGGGGGTAGAGACCCAGTACTTC
.	TRBV4-1	many	TRBJ2-2	CASSHHTGELFF	TGCGCCAGCAGCCATCACACCGGGGAGCTGTTTTTT
TRBD1	TRBV3-1	many	TRBJ2-4	CASSFGQGENIQYF	TGTGCCAGCAGCTTCGGACAGGGTGAAAACATTCAGTACTTC
TRBD1	TRBV5-4	many	TRBJ1-2	CASSHGTANGYTF	TGTGCCAGCAGCCATGGGACAGCGAATGGCTACACCTTC
.	TRBV4-1	few	TRBJ2-1	CASSQFSEQFF	TGCGCCAGCAGCCAATTCAGTGAGCAGTTCTTC
.	TRBV7-2	many	TRBJ1-1	CASSKIEAFF	TGTGCCAGCAGCAAGATTGAAGCTTTCTTT
.	TRBV20-1	few	TRBJ2-7	CSASHPISYEQYF	TGCAGTGCTAGTCACCCGATCTCCTACGAGCAGTACTTC
TRBD2	TRBV20-1	many	TRBJ2-5	CSARTSGGETQYF	TGCAGTGCTAGGACTAGCGGGGGAGAGACCCAGTACTTC
TRBD2	TRBV10-2	few	TRBJ2-1	CASSGLGGGEAGGLNEQFF	TGCGCCAGCAGTGGGCTAGGCGGCGGAGAAGCGGGGGGGCTAAATGAGCAGTTCTTC
.	TRBV29-1	many	TRBJ1-1	CSVGRGTNTEAFF	TGCAGCGTTGGACGCGGGACGAACACTGAAGCTTTCTTT
.	TRBV19	many	TRBJ1-5	CASSIWGTSNQPQHF	TGTGCCAGTAGTATATGGGGGACGAGCAATCAGCCCCAGCATTTT
.	TRBV2	few	TRBJ2-6	CASSGSRAGANVLTF	TGTGCCAGCAGCGGCTCAAGGGCTGGGGCCAACGTCCTGACTTTC
.	TRBV5-8	.	TRBJ2-7	CASARQSGYEQYF	TGTGCCAGCGCCAGACAGTCCGGTTACGAGCAGTACTTC
.	TRBV18	many	TRBJ1-4	CASSPSAATNEKLFF	TGTGCCAGCTCACCCTCAGCTGCAACTAATGAAAAACTGTTTTTT
.	TRBV6-5	many	TRBJ2-3	CASSAQFYYTQYF	TGTGCCAGCAGTGCCCAGTTCTACTATACGCAGTATTTT
TRBD1	TRBV7-9	many	TRBJ2-7	CASRATGSSYEQYF	TGTGCCAGCAGGGCGACAGGGAGCTCCTACGAGCAGTACTTC
.	TRBV6-1	many	TRBJ1-2	CASKGVTANYGYTF	TGTGCCAGCAAGGGGGTCACCGCTAACTATGGCTACACCTTC
TRBD2	TRBV12-3/TRBV12-4	many	TRBJ2-3	CASSIGTRGTQYF	TGTGCCAGCAGTATCGGGACTAGGGGGACGCAGTATTTT
.	TRBV18	many	TRBJ1-4	CASSDGRREKLFF	TGTGCCAGCTCAGACGGAAGAAGGGAAAAACTGTTTTTT
.	TRBV4-1	few	TRBJ2-7	CASSQDHSLDEQYF	TGCGCCAGCAGCCAAGATCACAGTTTGGACGAGCAGTACTTC
.	TRBV6-5	many	TRBJ1-4	CASSYSQGTNEKLFF	TGTGCCAGCAGTTACTCACAGGGCACTAATGAAAAACTGTTTTTT
TRBD2	TRBV6-4	.	TRBJ2-3	CASSEWAGGSTDTQYF	TGTGCCAGCAGTGAATGGGCGGGGGGCAGCACAGATACGCAGTATTTT